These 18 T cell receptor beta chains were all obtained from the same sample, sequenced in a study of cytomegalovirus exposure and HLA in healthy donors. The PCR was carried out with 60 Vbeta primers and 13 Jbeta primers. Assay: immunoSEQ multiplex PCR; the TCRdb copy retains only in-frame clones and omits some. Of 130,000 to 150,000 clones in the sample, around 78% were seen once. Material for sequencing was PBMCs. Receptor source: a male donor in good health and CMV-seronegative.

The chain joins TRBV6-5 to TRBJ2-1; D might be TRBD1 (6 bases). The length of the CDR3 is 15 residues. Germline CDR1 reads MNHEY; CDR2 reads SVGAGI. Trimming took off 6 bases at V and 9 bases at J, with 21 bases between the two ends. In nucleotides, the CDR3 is TGTGCCAGCAGCCGAGACGGGGCTGTACAGGGTGAGCAGTTCTTC. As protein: CASSRDGAVQGEQFF.

CDR3 in amino acids: CASSVVGINSPLHF. CDR3 bases: TGTGCCAGCAGCGTGGTCGGGATAAATTCACCCCTCCACTTT. The genes are TRBV27 and TRBJ1-6; D ambiguous. Germline V gives CDR1 MNHEY, CDR2 SMNVEV (reference sequence). V was shortened by 6 bases and J by 7 bases, with 13 bases between the two germline ends. There are 14 residues in the CDR3.

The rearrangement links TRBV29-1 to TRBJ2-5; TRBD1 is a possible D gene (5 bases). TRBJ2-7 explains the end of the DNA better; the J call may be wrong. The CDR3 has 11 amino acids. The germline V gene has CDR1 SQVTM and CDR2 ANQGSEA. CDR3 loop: CAALRGGEQYF. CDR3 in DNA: TGCGCGGCTCTTAGGGGTGGCGAGCAGTACTTC.

CDR3 in amino acids: CAISDGGRYEQYF. In DNA, the CDR3 is TGTGCCATCAGTGATGGGGGCCGCTACGAGCAGTACTTC. The chain employs TRBV10-3 and TRBJ2-7; perhaps TRBD1 as D (6 bases). Germline assignment: CDR1 ENHRY and CDR2 SYGVKD. V lost 3 bases, J lost 3 bases, and 9 bases lay in between. The CDR3 has 13 residues.

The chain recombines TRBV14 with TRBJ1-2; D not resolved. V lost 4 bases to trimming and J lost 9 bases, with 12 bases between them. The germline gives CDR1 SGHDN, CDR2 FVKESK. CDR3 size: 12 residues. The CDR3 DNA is TGTGCCAGCAGCCGTGAGCCTCATAGCTACACCTTC. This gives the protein CASSREPHSYTF.

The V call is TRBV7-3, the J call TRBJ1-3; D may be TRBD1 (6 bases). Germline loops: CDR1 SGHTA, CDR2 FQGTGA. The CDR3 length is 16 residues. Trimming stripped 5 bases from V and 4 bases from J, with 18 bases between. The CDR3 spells CASSPIGGASGNTIYF. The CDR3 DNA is TGTGCCAGCAGCCCGATTGGGGGGGCATCGGGAAACACCATATATTTT.

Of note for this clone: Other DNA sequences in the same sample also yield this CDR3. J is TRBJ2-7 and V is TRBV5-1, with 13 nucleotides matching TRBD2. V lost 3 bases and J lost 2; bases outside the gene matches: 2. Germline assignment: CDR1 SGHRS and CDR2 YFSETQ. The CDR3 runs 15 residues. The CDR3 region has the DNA TGCGCCAGCAGCTCAGGACTAGCGGGAGCCTACGAGCAGTACTTC. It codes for CASSSGLAGAYEQYF.

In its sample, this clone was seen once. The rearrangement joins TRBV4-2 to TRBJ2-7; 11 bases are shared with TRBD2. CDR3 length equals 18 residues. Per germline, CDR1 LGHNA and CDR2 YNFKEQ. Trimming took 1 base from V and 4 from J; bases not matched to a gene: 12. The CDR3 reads CASSQVVRLAGGSYEQYF. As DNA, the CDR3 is TGTGCCAGCAGCCAAGTTGTGAGGCTAGCGGGGGGTTCTTACGAGCAGTACTTC.

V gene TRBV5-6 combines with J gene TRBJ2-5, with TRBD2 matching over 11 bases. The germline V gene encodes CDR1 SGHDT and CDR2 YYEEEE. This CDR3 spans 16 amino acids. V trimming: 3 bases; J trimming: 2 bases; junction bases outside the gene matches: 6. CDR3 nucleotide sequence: TGTGCCAGCAGCTCGGGGACTAGCGGTTCGCAAGAGACCCAGTACTTC. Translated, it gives CASSSGTSGSQETQYF.

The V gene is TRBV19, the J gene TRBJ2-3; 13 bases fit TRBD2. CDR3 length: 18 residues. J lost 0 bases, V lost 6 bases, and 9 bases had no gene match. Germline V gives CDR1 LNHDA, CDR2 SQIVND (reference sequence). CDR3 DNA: TGTGCCAGTAGCGGGGGGACTAGCGGGACCCCTAGCACAGATACGCAGTATTTT. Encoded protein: CASSGGTSGTPSTDTQYF. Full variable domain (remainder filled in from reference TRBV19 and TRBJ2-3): DGGITQSPKYLFRKEGQNVTLSCEQNLNHDAMYWYRQDPGQGLRLIYYSQIVNDFQKGDIAEGYSVSREKKESFPLTVTSAQKNPTAFYLCASSGGTSGTPSTDTQYFGPGTRLTVL.

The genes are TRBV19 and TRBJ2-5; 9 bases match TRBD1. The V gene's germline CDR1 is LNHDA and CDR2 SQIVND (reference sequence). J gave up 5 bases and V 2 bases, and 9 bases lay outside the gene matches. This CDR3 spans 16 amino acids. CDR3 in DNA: TGTGCCAGTAGTATAAGTGTTGGGACAGGGAGTGAGACCCAGTACTTC. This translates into CASSISVGTGSETQYF.

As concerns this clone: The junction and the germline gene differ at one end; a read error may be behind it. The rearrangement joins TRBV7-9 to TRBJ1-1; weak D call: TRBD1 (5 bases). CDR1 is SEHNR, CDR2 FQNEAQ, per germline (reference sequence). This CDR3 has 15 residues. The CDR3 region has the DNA TGTGGCAGCGCTGGGGGGAGGCCGTCGAACACTGAAGCTTTCTTT. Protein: CGSAGGRPSNTEAFF.

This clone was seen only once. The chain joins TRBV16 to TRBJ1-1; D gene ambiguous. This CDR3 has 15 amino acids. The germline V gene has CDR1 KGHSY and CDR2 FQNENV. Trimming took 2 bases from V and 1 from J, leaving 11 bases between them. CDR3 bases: TGTGCCAGCAGCCAAGGCGGTCGTAAGAACACTGAAGCTTTCTTT. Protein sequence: CASSQGGRKNTEAFF.

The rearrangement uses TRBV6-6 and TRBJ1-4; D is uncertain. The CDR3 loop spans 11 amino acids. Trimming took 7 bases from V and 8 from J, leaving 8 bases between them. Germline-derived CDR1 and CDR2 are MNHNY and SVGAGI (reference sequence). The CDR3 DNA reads TGTGCCAGCATTAAAGAGGAAAAACTGTTTTTT. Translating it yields CASIKEEKLFF.

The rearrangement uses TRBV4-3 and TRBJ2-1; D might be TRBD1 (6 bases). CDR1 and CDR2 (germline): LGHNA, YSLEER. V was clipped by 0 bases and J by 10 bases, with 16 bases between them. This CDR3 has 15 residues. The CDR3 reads CASSQDLAGVREQFF. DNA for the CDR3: TGCGCCAGCAGCCAAGATTTAGCAGGGGTTAGGGAGCAGTTCTTC.

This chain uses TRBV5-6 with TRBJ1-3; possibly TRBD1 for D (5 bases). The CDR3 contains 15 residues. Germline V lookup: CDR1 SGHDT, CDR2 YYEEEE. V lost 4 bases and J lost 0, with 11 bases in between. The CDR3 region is CASSRDSPSGNTIYF. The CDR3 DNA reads TGTGCCAGCAGCCGCGACAGCCCCTCTGGAAACACCATATATTTT.

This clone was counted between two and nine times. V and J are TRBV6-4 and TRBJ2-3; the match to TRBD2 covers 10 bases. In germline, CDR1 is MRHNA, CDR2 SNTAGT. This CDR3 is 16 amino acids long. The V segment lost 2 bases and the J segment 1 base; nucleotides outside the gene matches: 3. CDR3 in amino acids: CASSDLGTSGTDTQYF. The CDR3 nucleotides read TGTGCCAGCAGTGACCTGGGGACTAGCGGCACAGATACGCAGTATTTT.

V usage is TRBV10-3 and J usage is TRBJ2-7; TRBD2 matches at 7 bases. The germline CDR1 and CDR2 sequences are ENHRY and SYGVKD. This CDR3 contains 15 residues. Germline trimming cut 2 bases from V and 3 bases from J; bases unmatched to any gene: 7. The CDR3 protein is CAISEGRLAYYEQYF. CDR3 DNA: TGTGCCATCAGTGAGGGGAGACTAGCCTACTACGAGCAGTACTTC.